Sequencing of this T cell receptor beta chain was carried out in a study of blood T cell repertoires in COVID-19 (TCRdb year 2020). With regard to the full study: The collaborator samples originated in the United States, Italy and Spain and spanned the acute and convalescent phases of COVID-19. The material from the prospective study consisted of cDNA or gDNA derived from T cells, B-cell-depleted T cells, or PBMCs. Subjects who had been exposed to COVID-19, were actively infected with it, or had recovered from it provided the deeply sampled blood TCRbeta repertoires that made up the dataset. The repertoires were made available in a free public database intended to serve as a resource for research on the immune response to SARS-CoV-2. Samples came from the ongoing ImmuneRACE study (first 160 participants) plus 1,254 subjects from 6 global collaborators. Sample metadata almost always included a de-identified subject ID, COVID-19 status, age in years and sex. HLA class I and class II types, where available, came from metadata supplied by the sample provider rather than from assay-based typing.

A second Seattle source provided samples from volunteer blood donors who had recovered from COVID-19. Collaborating institutions collected whole blood in K2EDTA tubes following their own protocols. Collaborator samples were shipped for TCRbeta analysis as frozen whole blood, isolated PBMCs, or DNA extracted from either sample type. What the work shows at the level of the full study, not this receptor alone: The quantity of clinical and demographic metadata differed by source and by participant and was supplied without curation.

Trimming at the junction amounts to 5 bases on V and 11 bases on J, and the germline ends lie 16 bases apart. The germline V gene yields MNHEY for CDR1 and SVGAGI for CDR2. Taken from cysteine to phenylalanine, the CDR3 has 13 residues. Of the read, only the CDR3 DNA is kept; its 39 bases are in frame from base 1. Note on this clone: Its specific antigen is unknown. Within one base of it there is no much larger clone, and no base qualities were kept.

TCRbeta CDR3 regions were amplified from genomic DNA using the immunoSEQ Assay, a bias-controlled multiplex PCR. The authors' pipeline ran thus. The number of nucleated cells in each sample was estimated from the amplification of reference gene primers within the assay. To quantify the absolute abundance of each unique TCRbeta CDR3 rearrangement, sequence reads were collapsed and filtered. For each sample, productive Simpson clonality was calculated as the square root of Simpson's diversity index across productive rearrangements. Entries here come from immuneACCESS through TCRdb and include only in-frame sequences with V and J called. Some clones fail to appear in such tables; in the studies checked, an unresolved V gene covers under half of the shortfall, and the cause of the remainder is unknown. That table supplies the V and J calls and clone size; D and trimming were determined from the DNA. The sample contains under 350,000 clones, less than 85% of them found a single time. The top ten clonotypes cover less than 6% of the sample.

The chain links TRBV6-5 with TRBJ2-1, and TRBD2 may be the D gene, going by 6 matching bases. The receptor comes from a man aged 55 to 70 who had recovered from COVID-19. Sequences were obtained from peripheral blood. The CDR3 region: CASSPLGGTQQFF. The sequenced DNA is TGTGCCAGCAGTCCCCTGGGGGGAACTCAGCAGTTCTTC.